This TCR beta chain was sequenced during a study of blood T cells in healthy people across ages. Comments on this clonotype: Relative to the germline gene, one junction end is altered; a read error may explain this.

CDR3 length: 16 residues. Looked up from germline, CDR1 is MNHEY and CDR2 is SVGAGI. Together with a sample-barcoded 5' primer, a J-beta primer mix was included in a second PCR lasting about 7 to 11 cycles. TCRdb redid the calling of the 5' RACE reads with MiXCR, one entry per CDR3 protein. The data show some 1.5 million distinct CDR3 sequences, with 28% seen just once and more than 6% held by the top ten. The TCR was taken from a woman aged 25 to 45 in good health. This chain links TRBV6-5 with TRBJ2-1; 8 bases fit TRBD2. The sequenced sample was blood. CDR3 loop: CAGSYGSGSGYNEQFF. Here the CDR3 DNA reads TGTGCCGGCAGTTACGGAAGCGGGAGTGGGTACAATGAGCAGTTCTTC.